Listed below are T cell receptor beta chains from one sample, sequenced in a study of regulatory T cells in long-lasting Graves disease. TCRdb passed the multiplex PCR reads through MiXCR, listing each CDR3 protein once. The sample yields about 470,000 distinct CDR3 sequences, less than 25% seen once. The starting material was peripheral blood mononuclear cells (PBMCs), obtained when the disease was refractory, from a patient treated with antithyroid drugs. The receptors come from a female donor with Graves disease. Each CDR3 is given with its conserved first and last residue. D genes are given only for firm matches. Clone size is not always given. Where it is, it says once, few, many or a class for expanded clones.

clone_size	d_call	v_call	j_call	cdr3_aa	cdr3_nt
NA	TRBD2	TRBV30	TRBJ2-6	CAWSLAGAGANVLTF	TGTGCCTGGAGTCTAGCGGGAGCCGGGGCCAACGTCCTGACTTTC
many	NA	TRBV7-2	TRBJ2-7	CASSLEPYEQYF	TGTGCCAGCAGCTTAGAACCCTACGAGCAGTACTTC
NA	NA	TRBV7-6	TRBJ2-1	CASSLEAAPVNEQFF	TGTGCCAGCAGCTTAGAAGCGGCCCCCGTCAATGAGCAGTTCTTC
many	NA	TRBV24-1	TRBJ2-6	CATSDAPGRPSGANVLTF	TGTGCCACCAGTGATGCCCCGGGACGGCCCTCTGGGGCCAACGTCCTGACTTTC
NA	NA	TRBV29-1	TRBJ1-1	CSGDGGTEAFF	TGCAGCGGGGACGGTGGGACTGAAGCTTTCTTT
few	NA	TRBV11-2	TRBJ2-1	CASSLEELNEQFF	TGTGCCAGCAGCTTAGAAGAGCTAAATGAGCAGTTCTTC
few	TRBD1	TRBV20-1	TRBJ2-7	CSASPDRRYEQYF	TGCAGTGCCAGTCCGGACAGGCGGTACGAGCAGTACTTC
many	NA	TRBV16	TRBJ2-5	CASSQDFQETQYF	TGTGCCAGCAGCCAAGATTTTCAAGAGACCCAGTACTTC
NA	NA	TRBV27	TRBJ1-5	CASSMTRTALNQPQHF	TGTGCCAGCAGTATGACAAGGACGGCCCTGAATCAGCCCCAGCATTTT
few	NA	TRBV29-1	TRBJ2-7	CSVATRVSSYEQYF	TGCAGCGTTGCCACTCGAGTGAGCTCCTACGAGCAGTACTTC
NA	TRBD1	TRBV28	TRBJ2-2	CASSPPIGQDQGIAGELFF	TGTGCCAGCAGTCCCCCCATAGGACAGGACCAGGGGATCGCCGGGGAGCTGTTTTTT
few	NA	TRBV7-2	TRBJ2-7	CASSSPDDRPYEQYF	TGTGCCAGCAGCTCTCCCGACGACAGGCCCTACGAGCAGTACTTC
few	TRBD1	TRBV25-1	TRBJ1-6	CASSSPDRGAYSPLHF	TGTGCCAGCAGTTCCCCGGACAGGGGTGCCTATTCACCCCTCCACTTT
many	TRBD2	TRBV6-1	TRBJ2-7	CASSRWTSGYEQYF	TGTGCCAGCAGCCGTTGGACTAGCGGGTACGAGCAGTACTTC
NA	NA	TRBV5-5	TRBJ2-5	CASSRADSGRETQYF	TGTGCCAGCAGCCGGGCTGACAGCGGCCGGGAGACCCAGTACTTC
many	NA	TRBV3-1	TRBJ1-1	CASSQETISEAFF	TGTGCCAGCAGCCAAGAGACTATTTCTGAAGCTTTCTTT
few	TRBD1	TRBV6-2/TRBV6-3	TRBJ2-3	CASSDRGTDTQYF	TGTGCCAGCAGTGACAGGGGCACAGATACGCAGTATTTT
NA	TRBD1	TRBV12-3/TRBV12-4	TRBJ1-1	CASNLGQGMVEAFF	TGTGCCAGCAATCTGGGACAGGGTATGGTTGAAGCTTTCTTT
many	NA	TRBV28	TRBJ1-2	CASSLIGHGYTF	TGTGCCAGCAGTTTAATAGGGCATGGCTACACCTTC
NA	NA	TRBV7-2	TRBJ1-2	CASSRGPVYGYTF	TGTGCCAGCAGCCGAGGACCGGTCTATGGCTACACCTTC
few	TRBD1	TRBV27	TRBJ2-7	CASSLRGDSFYEQYF	TGTGCCAGCAGTTTAAGAGGGGACAGCTTCTACGAGCAGTACTTC
once	NA	TRBV19	TRBJ2-3	CASSRSGAPPDTQYF	TGTGCCAGTAGTAGGAGCGGAGCCCCCCCAGATACGCAGTATTTT
few	NA	TRBV4-1	TRBJ2-7	CASSHTDMTYEQYF	TGCGCCAGCAGCCACACAGACATGACCTACGAGCAGTACTTC
many	TRBD2	TRBV5-6	TRBJ2-2	CASSLGLAGLVGELFF	TGTGCCAGCAGCCTTGGATTAGCGGGATTGGTCGGGGAGCTGTTTTTT
many	NA	TRBV9	TRBJ2-5	CASNAGLTKETQYF	TGTGCCAGCAACGCGGGACTGACAAAAGAGACCCAGTACTTC
NA	NA	TRBV18	TRBJ2-1	CASSPDRISWSSYNEQFF	TGTGCCAGCTCACCAGATCGGATTAGCTGGAGCTCCTACAATGAGCAGTTCTTC
many	NA	TRBV28	TRBJ2-7	CASSLTRYEQYF	TGTGCCAGCAGTCTGACACGCTACGAGCAGTACTTC
NA	NA	TRBV30	TRBJ2-7	CAWSRDPGVYEQYF	TGTGCCTGGTCTAGGGATCCTGGGGTCTACGAGCAGTACTTC
many	NA	TRBV28	TRBJ2-7	CASSGRRGRAYEQYF	TGTGCCAGCAGTGGACGGCGGGGCAGGGCCTACGAGCAGTACTTC
few	NA	TRBV28	TRBJ2-4	CASSLGGGRAKNIQYF	TGTGCCAGCAGTTTAGGCGGCGGTAGAGCCAAAAACATTCAGTACTTC
few	TRBD1	TRBV3-1	TRBJ1-5	CASSPGQGRSNQPQHF	TGTGCCAGCAGCCCTGGACAGGGACGTAGCAATCAGCCCCAGCATTTT
many	NA	TRBV2	TRBJ1-1	CASIHGVRAEAFF	TGTGCCAGCATACATGGGGTCCGCGCTGAAGCTTTCTTT
once	NA	TRBV12-3/TRBV12-4	TRBJ2-1	CASSSPDLTGVMSYNEQFF	TGTGCCAGCAGTTCCCCGGACCTAACGGGAGTAATGTCCTACAATGAGCAGTTCTTC
few	TRBD1	TRBV5-1	TRBJ2-1	CASSVGTANEQFF	TGCGCCAGCAGCGTCGGGACAGCCAATGAGCAGTTCTTC
NA	TRBD1	TRBV9	TRBJ2-7	CASSIGGTGFYEQYF	TGTGCCAGCAGCATAGGGGGGACAGGGTTCTACGAGCAGTACTTC
NA	NA	TRBV7-2	TRBJ2-7	CASSSTGQIYEQYF	TGTGCCAGCAGCTCGACAGGCCAAATCTACGAGCAGTACTTC
few	NA	TRBV28	TRBJ2-1	CASSLSRGGYEQFF	TGTGCCAGCAGTTTATCTCGTGGGGGGTATGAGCAGTTCTTC
many	NA	TRBV6-2/TRBV6-3	TRBJ1-1	CASSYRSLNTEAFF	TGTGCCAGCAGTTACCGCAGCTTGAACACTGAAGCTTTCTTT
many	NA	TRBV7-2	TRBJ2-5	CASSYDTTQETQYF	TGTGCCAGCAGCTACGACACGACCCAAGAGACCCAGTACTTC
NA	NA	TRBV27	TRBJ2-3	CASSLIPGSQYF	TGTGCCAGCAGTTTAATTCCCGGCTCGCAGTATTTT
few	NA	TRBV6-2/TRBV6-3	TRBJ2-7	CASSYQDGGEQYF	TGTGCCAGCAGTTATCAGGACGGTGGCGAGCAGTACTTC
NA	TRBD1	TRBV7-9	TRBJ2-7	CASRDGQGAYEQYF	TGTGCCAGCAGAGACGGACAGGGGGCCTACGAGCAGTACTTC
few	NA	TRBV20-1	TRBJ1-5	CSAPGYNPNQPQHF	TGCAGTGCTCCGGGATATAACCCAAATCAGCCCCAGCATTTT
few	NA	TRBV7-9	TRBJ2-7	CASSTTRQRFHEQYF	TGTGCCAGCAGCACCACTCGACAACGGTTCCACGAGCAGTACTTC
NA	NA	TRBV9	TRBJ1-5	CASSVEAGEGNQPQHF	TGTGCCAGCAGCGTAGAAGCAGGGGAAGGCAATCAGCCCCAGCATTTT
NA	NA	TRBV11-2	TRBJ1-2	CASSLALNYGYTF	TGTGCCAGCAGCTTAGCCCTGAACTATGGCTACACCTTC
few	NA	TRBV7-2	TRBJ1-1	CASRPTVEAFF	TGTGCCAGCAGACCGACAGTTGAAGCTTTCTTT
NA	TRBD2	TRBV29-1	TRBJ2-2	CSVFLPSGSPTGELFF	TGCAGCGTTTTTCTCCCTAGCGGGAGCCCCACCGGGGAGCTGTTTTTT